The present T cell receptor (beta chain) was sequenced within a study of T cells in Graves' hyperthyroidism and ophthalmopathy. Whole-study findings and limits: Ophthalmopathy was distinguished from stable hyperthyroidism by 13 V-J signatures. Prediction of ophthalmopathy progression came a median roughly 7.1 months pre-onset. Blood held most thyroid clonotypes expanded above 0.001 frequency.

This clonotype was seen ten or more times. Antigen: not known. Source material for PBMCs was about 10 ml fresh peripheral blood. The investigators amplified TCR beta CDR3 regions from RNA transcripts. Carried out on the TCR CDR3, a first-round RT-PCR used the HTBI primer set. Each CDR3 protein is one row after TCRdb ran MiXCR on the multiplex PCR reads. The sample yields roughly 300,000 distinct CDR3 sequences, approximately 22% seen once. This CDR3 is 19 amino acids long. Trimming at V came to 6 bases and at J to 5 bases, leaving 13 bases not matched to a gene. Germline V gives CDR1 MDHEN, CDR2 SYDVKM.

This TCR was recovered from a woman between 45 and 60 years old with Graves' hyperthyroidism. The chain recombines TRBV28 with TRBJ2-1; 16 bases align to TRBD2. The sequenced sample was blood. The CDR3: CASRPGVGLAGGVNNEQFF. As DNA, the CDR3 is TGTGCCAGCAGGCCTGGGGTGGGACTAGCGGGGGGGGTCAACAATGAGCAGTTCTTC. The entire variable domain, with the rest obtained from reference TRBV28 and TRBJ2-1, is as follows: DVKVTQSSRYLVKRTGEKVFLECVQDMDHENMFWYRQDPGLGLRLIYFSYDVKMKEKGDIPEGYSVSREKKERFSLILESASTNQTSMYLCASRPGVGLAGGVNNEQFFGPGTRLTVL.